Below, 16 T cell receptor beta chains from the same sample are listed, as sequenced in a study of cytomegalovirus exposure and HLA in healthy donors. PCR amplification relied on 60 Vbeta primers (plus 13 Jbeta primers). Here immunoSEQ multiplex PCR was the method, and the copy in TCRdb shows in-frame clones only, minus some. The sample gives under 150,000 clones, about 78% of which show up once; 1% to 1.5% is in the top ten. The sequencing input was PBMCs. These receptor sequences come from a man in his forties or fifties in good health and CMV-seronegative.

V is TRBV29-1 and J is TRBJ2-3; D remains unclear. CDR1 is SQVTM and CDR2 is ANQGSEA in the germline V gene. The CDR3 runs to 13 residues. Between the trimmed V and J ends, which lost 0 bases and 5 bases, there was a span of 9 bases. CDR3 DNA sequence: TGCAGCGTTGAAGATTTCACACGAGATACGCAGTATTTT. This gives the protein CSVEDFTRDTQYF.

V and J are TRBV5-1 and TRBJ2-7; 8 bases are shared with TRBD1. From germline, CDR1 is SGHRS and CDR2 YFSETQ. This CDR3 contains 15 residues. V dropped 3 bases and J dropped 4; count of bases not matched to a gene: 9. The CDR3 loop is CASSYGDRKFYEQYF. The CDR3 DNA reads as TGCGCCAGCAGCTATGGGGACAGGAAGTTTTACGAGCAGTACTTC.

The V and J genes are TRBV4-3 and TRBJ2-1; 12 nucleotides agree with TRBD2. This CDR3 is 17 amino acids long. Germline CDR1 LGHNA, CDR2 YSLEER. Trimming cost V 0 bases and J 3 bases; bases outside gene matches: 3. CDR3 region: CASSQDRTSGNYNEQFF. DNA of the CDR3: TGCGCCAGCAGCCAAGATAGGACTAGCGGGAACTACAATGAGCAGTTCTTC.

The chain is built from TRBV18 and TRBJ1-3; 9 nucleotides match TRBD1. CDR3 length: 15 amino acids. CDR1 is KGHSH, CDR2 LQKENI, per germline. Trimming at V came to 2 bases and at J to 7 bases, leaving 6 bases not matched to a gene. CDR3 region: CASSPSGQGLNTIYF. Written as DNA, the CDR3 is TGTGCCAGCTCACCATCGGGACAGGGATTGAACACCATATATTTT.

Only a few counts were recorded for this clone. The chain recombines TRBV4-1 with TRBJ1-1; 9 bases fit TRBD1. V shed 4 bases and J 0 bases; nucleotides not matched to a gene: 3. Germline loops: CDR1 MGHRA, CDR2 YSYEKL. This CDR3 has 15 amino acids. The CDR3 DNA sequence: TGCGCCAGCAGCCCAGGGACAGGGATGAACACTGAAGCTTTCTTT. Amino acids: CASSPGTGMNTEAFF.

In this sample, this clone turned up many times. The V gene is TRBV5-1, the J gene TRBJ2-5; the D is unclear. Germline loops: CDR1 SGHRS, CDR2 YFSETQ. This CDR3 comprises 14 residues. Trimming stripped 3 bases from V and 4 bases from J, with 13 bases between. The CDR3 loop reads CASSSTLTAETQYF. The CDR3 region has the DNA TGCGCCAGCAGCTCGACACTCACTGCAGAGACCCAGTACTTC.

CDR3 sequence: CASSLWTSGRDEQFF. The CDR3 DNA sequence: TGTGCCAGCAGTTTATGGACTAGCGGGAGGGATGAGCAGTTCTTC. The genes are TRBV27 and TRBJ2-1, with TRBD2 matching 15 bases. Germline lookup yields CDR1 MNHEY and CDR2 SMNVEV (reference sequence). J lost 8 bases, V lost 1 base, and 0 bases had no gene match. The CDR3 covers 15 residues.

The chain couples TRBV5-1 to TRBJ2-5; 7 bases map to TRBD1. The CDR3 runs 15 residues. Germline CDR1 and CDR2: SGHRS and YFSETQ. V lost 0 bases and J lost 5; bases outside the gene matches: 7. The CDR3 coding sequence is TGCGCCAGCAGCTTGGATACAGGGGCCGGGGAGACCCAGTACTTC. This encodes CASSLDTGAGETQYF.

Here the CDR3 reads CASSKGQSGGTEAFF. In nucleotides, the CDR3 is TGTGCCAGCAGTAAAGGACAATCTGGTGGCACTGAAGCTTTCTTT. The chain is built from TRBV28 and TRBJ1-1; D perhaps matches TRBD1 (5 bases). The CDR3 is 15 amino acids. Looked up from germline, CDR1 is MDHEN and CDR2 is SYDVKM. Trimming took 5 bases from V and 4 from J, leaving 17 bases between them.

This clone came up once. The gene calls are TRBV6-5 and TRBJ2-4, with D perhaps matching TRBD2 (5 bases). V was shortened by 4 bases and J by 2 bases, with 15 bases between the two germline ends. The CDR3 covers 16 residues. Germline CDR1 is MNHEY and CDR2 is SVGAGI. Here the CDR3 DNA reads TGTGCCAGCAGTTGGGATAGCGCGGCCTCCAAAAACATTCAGTACTTC. The encoded protein is CASSWDSAASKNIQYF.

V gene TRBV9 combines with J gene TRBJ2-3; 10 nucleotides line up with TRBD2. The V gene's germline CDR1 is SGDLS and CDR2 YYNGEE. The CDR3 runs to 17 residues. With V trimmed by 4 bases and J by 1 base, 9 bases remained unmatched. The chain's CDR3 is CASSKSTGTSGTDTQYF. DNA for the CDR3: TGTGCCAGCAGCAAGTCAACCGGGACTAGCGGCACAGATACGCAGTATTTT.

The rearrangement joins TRBV5-1 to TRBJ2-2; 15 bases map to TRBD2. V lost 3 bases, J lost 1 base, and 1 base stayed unmatched. This CDR3 has 17 residues. Germline values: CDR1 SGHRS, CDR2 YFSETQ. The DNA of the CDR3 is TGCGCCAGCAGCTGGGGACTAGCGGGAGGGAACACCGGGGAGCTGTTTTTT. Its translation: CASSWGLAGGNTGELFF. The complete variable domain, with remaining parts taken from reference TRBV5-1 and TRBJ2-2, reads KAGVTQTPRYLIKTRGQQVTLSCSPISGHRSVSWYQQTPGQGLQFLFEYFSETQRNKGNFPGRFSGRQFSNSRSEMNVSTLELGDSALYLCASSWGLAGGNTGELFFGEGSRLTVL.

The chain is built from TRBV9 and TRBJ1-4; no reliable D call. In germline, CDR1 is SGDLS, CDR2 YYNGEE. V lost 2 bases and J lost 5, with 10 bases in between. This CDR3 spans 14 amino acids. The CDR3 coding sequence is TGTGCCAGCAGCGTCCCGGGAATAAATGAAAAACTGTTTTTT. Its protein is CASSVPGINEKLFF.

This clone occurred a few times. CDR3 amino acids: CSVGTDQETQYF. CDR3 sequence (DNA): TGCAGCGTTGGAACAGACCAAGAGACCCAGTACTTC. V usage is TRBV29-1 and J usage is TRBJ2-5; D unresolved. The CDR3 is 12 amino acids. CDR1 is SQVTM and CDR2 is ANQGSEA in the germline V gene. V shed 4 bases and J shed 0 bases, with 6 bases lying between them.

The chain couples TRBV19 to TRBJ1-2; 7 bases match TRBD1. CDR1 LNHDA and CDR2 SQIVND come from the germline V gene (reference sequence). With 6 bases clipped from V and 4 bases from J, the junction kept 5 bases outside the gene matches. This CDR3 has 13 amino acids. CDR3 sequence reads: CASRRTGFYGYTF. CDR3 coding DNA: TGTGCCAGTAGAAGGACAGGTTTCTATGGCTACACCTTC.

The table lists this clone with a few counts. The chain is built from TRBV6-5 and TRBJ1-4, with a possible D match to TRBD1 (6 bases). From germline, CDR1 is MNHEY and CDR2 SVGAGI. This CDR3 comprises 14 residues. The germline V and J ends were trimmed by 6 bases and 4 bases, with 12 bases remaining between them. CDR3 sequence (DNA): TGTGCCAGCAGCTCCGGGACACTTAATGAAAAACTGTTTTTT. This sequence encodes CASSSGTLNEKLFF.